This is a list of T cell receptor beta chains from one sample in a study of shared clonotypes between healthy human individuals. TCRdb's copy holds only in-frame clones and misses some; the assay was immunoSEQ multiplex PCR. In the table there are fewer than 1.8 million clones, 98% of which are singletons. Sequenced input: naive CD4+ T cells sorted from blood. Receptor source: a man aged 25-40 years in good health. Each CDR3 is given with its conserved first and last residue. A D gene is named only where the DNA matches it firmly. Part of the rows lack a size; the others show once, few, many or a class for expanded clones.

J: TRBJ1-1
V: TRBV11-3
size: NA
D: NA
length: 14
DNA: TGTGCCAGCAGCTTAGGGCAGGGGAACACTGAAGCTTTCTTT
CDR3: CASSLGQGNTEAFF

J: TRBJ2-7
V: TRBV10-3
size: NA
D: NA
length: 14
DNA: TGTGCCATCAGTGAGAGCGTAAATGGGGACGAGCAGTACTTC
CDR3: CAISESVNGDEQYF

J: TRBJ2-7
V: TRBV2
size: once
D: NA
length: 12
DNA: TGTGCCAGCGGACTAACAGGGGTCGAGCAGTACTTC
CDR3: CASGLTGVEQYF

J: TRBJ1-4
V: TRBV2
size: NA
D: TRBD1
length: 16
DNA: TGTGCCAGCAGCGCGGACAGGGGGCGAACTAATGAAAAACTGTTTTTT
CDR3: CASSADRGRTNEKLFF

J: TRBJ1-4
V: TRBV2
size: NA
D: NA
length: 13
DNA: TGTGCCAGCAGAATCACTACCGCAGGGTTACTGTTTTTT
CDR3: CASRITTAGLLFF

J: TRBJ2-7
V: TRBV4-2
size: NA
D: NA
length: 14
DNA: TGTGCCAGCAGCCAAGGGCCGGGGATGGACGAGCAGTACTTC
CDR3: CASSQGPGMDEQYF

J: TRBJ2-7
V: TRBV28
size: NA
D: TRBD2
length: 16
DNA: TGTGCCAGCAGTCCAGATAGCGGGAGGTCTTTGTACGAGCAGTACTTC
CDR3: CASSPDSGRSLYEQYF

J: TRBJ2-7
V: TRBV28
size: NA
D: NA
length: 15
DNA: TGTGCCAGCAGTTTAAGGGCAGGGGGGTGGTACGAGCAGTACTTC
CDR3: CASSLRAGGWYEQYF

J: TRBJ2-5
V: TRBV5-1
size: once
D: TRBD1
length: 18
DNA: TGCGCCAGCAGCTTCCCTCCGGGGACAGGGGAGTTCCAAGAGACCCAGTACTTC
CDR3: CASSFPPGTGEFQETQYF

J: TRBJ2-1
V: TRBV5-1
size: NA
D: TRBD2
length: 15
DNA: TGCGCCAGCAGCTTTGCAGGGACTAGCGATACTGAGCAGTTCTTC
CDR3: CASSFAGTSDTEQFF

J: TRBJ2-3
V: TRBV6-1
size: once
D: NA
length: 15
DNA: TGTGCCAGCAGCTTCCGGGACGGCAGCACAGATACGCAGTATTTT
CDR3: CASSFRDGSTDTQYF

J: TRBJ1-5
V: TRBV7-8
size: once
D: TRBD1
length: 17
DNA: TGTGCCAGCAGCTCCGGACAGGGGACCCTTGGCAATCAGCCCCAGCATTTT
CDR3: CASSSGQGTLGNQPQHF

J: TRBJ1-2
V: TRBV10-3
size: NA
D: NA
length: 14
DNA: TGTGCCATCAGCCGGGACGGAAACACCTATGGCTACACCTTC
CDR3: CAISRDGNTYGYTF

J: TRBJ2-5
V: TRBV18
size: NA
D: NA
length: 18
DNA: TGTGCCAGCTCACCCCGGGCTAGCGGAGGGGGTAGCCAAGAGACCCAGTACTTC
CDR3: CASSPRASGGGSQETQYF

J: TRBJ2-7
V: TRBV15
size: NA
D: TRBD2
length: 16
DNA: TGTGCCACCAGCAGGGGACTAGCGGGAGTTCAGACCGAGCAGTACTTC
CDR3: CATSRGLAGVQTEQYF

J: TRBJ2-7
V: TRBV9
size: NA
D: TRBD1
length: 14
DNA: TGTGCCAGCAGCCTCAGGGGGACAGTAAGCGAGCAGTACTTC
CDR3: CASSLRGTVSEQYF

J: TRBJ1-2
V: TRBV4-3
size: NA
D: NA
length: 13
DNA: TGCGCCAGCAGCCAAGATGGTCCGCACGGCTACACCTTC
CDR3: CASSQDGPHGYTF

J: TRBJ1-2
V: TRBV15
size: NA
D: NA
length: 15
DNA: TGTGCCACCAGCAGAGGGAAGGGGTTCGACTATGGCTACACCTTC
CDR3: CATSRGKGFDYGYTF

J: TRBJ2-5
V: TRBV7-3
size: NA
D: NA
length: 12
DNA: TGTGCCAGCAGCTTTCCGGGGGAGACCCAGTACTTC
CDR3: CASSFPGETQYF

J: TRBJ2-2
V: TRBV5-5
size: NA
D: NA
length: 13
DNA: TGTGCCAGCAGCTTCTCCGGACTCGGGGAGCTGTTTTTT
CDR3: CASSFSGLGELFF

J: TRBJ1-1
V: TRBV7-9
size: NA
D: NA
length: 15
DNA: TGTGCCAGCAGCCCCCAGGGCAGACCGAACACTGAAGCTTTCTTT
CDR3: CASSPQGRPNTEAFF

J: TRBJ2-3
V: TRBV7-3
size: NA
D: NA
length: 14
DNA: TGTGCCAGCAGCTTAATCGGGAGCCAGGATACGCAGTATTTT
CDR3: CASSLIGSQDTQYF

J: TRBJ2-5
V: TRBV18
size: NA
D: NA
length: 14
DNA: TGTGCCAGCTCACCCGGACAGCAGCAAGAGACCCAGTACTTC
CDR3: CASSPGQQQETQYF

J: TRBJ2-1
V: TRBV5-1
size: NA
D: NA
length: 14
DNA: TGCGCCAGCAGCTTACTGAGCTCCTACAATGAGCAGTTCTTC
CDR3: CASSLLSSYNEQFF

J: TRBJ2-7
V: TRBV28
size: NA
D: NA
length: 12
DNA: TGTGCCACCGGGACACCCTCCTACGAGCAGTACTTC
CDR3: CATGTPSYEQYF

J: TRBJ2-3
V: TRBV19
size: NA
D: NA
length: 16
DNA: TGTGCCAGGCTACTTAGCGCTAGCGCAAGCACAGATACGCAGTATTTT
CDR3: CARLLSASASTDTQYF

J: TRBJ2-2
V: TRBV7-3
size: NA
D: NA
length: 14
DNA: TGTGCCAGCAGCTCCGCGGGGAACACCGGGGAGCTGTTTTTT
CDR3: CASSSAGNTGELFF

J: TRBJ2-5
V: TRBV11-2
size: NA
D: TRBD2
length: 15
DNA: TGTGCCAGCAGCTCGACTAGCGGGGGGCAAGAGACCCAGTACTTC
CDR3: CASSSTSGGQETQYF

J: TRBJ2-3
V: TRBV20-1
size: once
D: TRBD1
length: 11
DNA: TGCAGTGCTCGGGACAGAGATACGCAGTATTTT
CDR3: CSARDRDTQYF

J: TRBJ2-5
V: TRBV5-4
size: once
D: TRBD2
length: 15
DNA: TGTGCCAGCAGCCAACGACTAGCGGATAAAGAGACCCAGTACTTC
CDR3: CASSQRLADKETQYF

J: TRBJ1-4
V: TRBV2
size: NA
D: NA
length: 13
DNA: TGTGCCAGCAGACAGACAACTAATGAAAAACTGTTTTTT
CDR3: CASRQTTNEKLFF

J: TRBJ2-1
V: TRBV7-9
size: NA
D: NA
length: 15
DNA: TGTGCCAGCAGCTTACTAACTAGCTCCTACAATGAGCAGTTCTTC
CDR3: CASSLLTSSYNEQFF

J: TRBJ2-7
V: TRBV7-2
size: NA
D: TRBD2
length: 15
DNA: TGTGCCAGCAGCTATGTTAGCGGGAGGGCCAACGAGCAGTACTTC
CDR3: CASSYVSGRANEQYF

J: TRBJ1-4
V: TRBV30
size: NA
D: NA
length: 13
DNA: TGTGCCTGGAGGTCAGGGTTAAATGAAAAACTGTTTTTT
CDR3: CAWRSGLNEKLFF

J: TRBJ1-5
V: TRBV7-2
size: NA
D: NA
length: 17
DNA: TGTGCCAGCAGCGGTTCTGTCGGGGACGCAAGCAATCAGCCCCAGCATTTT
CDR3: CASSGSVGDASNQPQHF

J: TRBJ1-2
V: TRBV27
size: NA
D: NA
length: 14
DNA: TGTGCCAGCAGGGAATCCGGGCTACCCTATGGCTACACCTTC
CDR3: CASRESGLPYGYTF

J: TRBJ2-3
V: TRBV30
size: NA
D: TRBD2
length: 16
DNA: TGTGCCTGGAGTGTACTGGCAGCGGGAGGGTTCGATACGCAGTATTTT
CDR3: CAWSVLAAGGFDTQYF

J: TRBJ2-1
V: TRBV19
size: NA
D: NA
length: 13
DNA: TGTGCCAGTAACGACCGTCTATTTCATGAGCAGTTCTTC
CDR3: CASNDRLFHEQFF

J: TRBJ2-2
V: TRBV27
size: once
D: TRBD2
length: 17
DNA: TGTGCCAGCAGTTTAAGACTAGCGGGAGTCGGAACCGGGGAGCTGTTTTTT
CDR3: CASSLRLAGVGTGELFF

J: TRBJ2-3
V: TRBV7-6
size: NA
D: NA
length: 15
DNA: TGTGCCAGCAGCTCCATTCTGGGGCGGGGAGATACGCAGTATTTT
CDR3: CASSSILGRGDTQYF

J: TRBJ2-7
V: TRBV5-1
size: NA
D: NA
length: 16
DNA: TGCGCCAGCAGCTTGGTGGGGGGGCCTAGCTCCTACGAGCAGTACTTC
CDR3: CASSLVGGPSSYEQYF

J: TRBJ1-2
V: TRBV14
size: NA
D: NA
length: 15
DNA: TGTGCCAGCAGCAACATTGTTGCGGGGATCTATGGCTACACCTTC
CDR3: CASSNIVAGIYGYTF

J: TRBJ1-1
V: TRBV6-1
size: once
D: NA
length: 15
DNA: TGTGCCAGCAGTGAACACACAGGACCGAACACTGAAGCTTTCTTT
CDR3: CASSEHTGPNTEAFF

J: TRBJ1-1
V: TRBV11-3
size: NA
D: TRBD1
length: 16
DNA: TGTGCCAGCAGCTTAGGGACAGGGGGATTGGGAACTGAAGCTTTCTTT
CDR3: CASSLGTGGLGTEAFF

J: TRBJ2-1
V: TRBV5-1
size: few
D: NA
length: 16
DNA: TGCGCCAGCAGCTTGTCCGGCACTAGCTCCTACAATGAGCAGTTCTTC
CDR3: CASSLSGTSSYNEQFF

J: TRBJ2-3
V: TRBV9
size: NA
D: NA
length: 13
DNA: TGTGCCAGCAGCGTTAGCGGCACAGATACGCAGTATTTT
CDR3: CASSVSGTDTQYF

J: TRBJ2-2
V: TRBV19
size: NA
D: NA
length: 14
DNA: TGTGCCAGTAGTATAGCGGCCGGGACCGGGGAGCTGTTTTTT
CDR3: CASSIAAGTGELFF

J: TRBJ2-7
V: TRBV28
size: NA
D: TRBD1
length: 15
DNA: TGTGCCAGCAGCGAACTCGGGACAGGGGACTACGAGCAGTACTTC
CDR3: CASSELGTGDYEQYF

J: TRBJ2-7
V: TRBV18
size: NA
D: NA
length: 14
DNA: TGTGCCAGCTCACCAGCGACAAGCTCCTACGAGCAGTACTTC
CDR3: CASSPATSSYEQYF

J: TRBJ1-4
V: TRBV21-1
size: NA
D: NA
length: 12
DNA: TGTGCCAGCAGCAAATCGGAGAAAGGACTGTTTTTT
CDR3: CASSKSEKGLFF

J: TRBJ1-4
V: TRBV18
size: NA
D: TRBD1
length: 15
DNA: TGTGCCAGCTCACCCCGGGGACAGGGATTTGAAAAACTGTTTTTT
CDR3: CASSPRGQGFEKLFF

J: TRBJ2-3
V: TRBV10-3
size: NA
D: TRBD2
length: 16
DNA: TGTGCCATCAGCCCCGGGACTAGCGGGAGGTCAGATACGCAGTATTTT
CDR3: CAISPGTSGRSDTQYF

J: TRBJ2-7
V: TRBV5-1
size: NA
D: NA
length: 13
DNA: TGCGCCAGCAGCTTGCCAGGGACCTACGAGCAGTACTTC
CDR3: CASSLPGTYEQYF